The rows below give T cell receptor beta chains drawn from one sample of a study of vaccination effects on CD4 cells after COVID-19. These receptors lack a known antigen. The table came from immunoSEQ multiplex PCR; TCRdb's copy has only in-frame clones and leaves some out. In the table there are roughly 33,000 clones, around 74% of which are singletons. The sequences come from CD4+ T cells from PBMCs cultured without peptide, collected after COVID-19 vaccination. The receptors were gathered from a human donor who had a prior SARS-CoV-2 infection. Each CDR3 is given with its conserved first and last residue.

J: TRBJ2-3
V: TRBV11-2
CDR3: CASSLVGGGYTDTQYF

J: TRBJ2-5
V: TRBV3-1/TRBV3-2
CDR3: CASSLRQDGAQYF

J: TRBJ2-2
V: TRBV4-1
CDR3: CASSQRGGTTGELFF

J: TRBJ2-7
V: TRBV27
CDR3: CASSFTRGRDEQYF

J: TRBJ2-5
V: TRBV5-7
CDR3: CASSPEEDRAATQYF

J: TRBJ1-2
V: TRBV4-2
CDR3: CASSQGRAGYYGYTF

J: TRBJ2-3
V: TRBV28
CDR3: CASSRRDRNTDTQYF

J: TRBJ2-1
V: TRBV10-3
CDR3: CAISEWTSGSNDNEQFF

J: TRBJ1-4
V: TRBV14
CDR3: CASSQVVSEKLFF

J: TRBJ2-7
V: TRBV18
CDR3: CASSQGAQTYEQYF

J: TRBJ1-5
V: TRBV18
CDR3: CASSPKGTGVGNQPQHF

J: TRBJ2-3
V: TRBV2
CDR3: CASSESGAVADTQYF

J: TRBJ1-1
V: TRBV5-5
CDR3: CASSWILRTSGGTTEAFF

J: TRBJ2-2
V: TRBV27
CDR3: CASKTSGGAAGELFF

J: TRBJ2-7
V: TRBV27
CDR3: CASSRQSVALGVESYEQYF

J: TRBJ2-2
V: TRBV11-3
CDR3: CASSLARSGGSNTGELFF

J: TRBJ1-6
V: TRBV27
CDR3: CASSRGVYRDSPLHF

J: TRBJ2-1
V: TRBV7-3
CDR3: CASSFDSGTYNEQFF

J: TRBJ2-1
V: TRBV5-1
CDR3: CASSLAGREDNEQFF

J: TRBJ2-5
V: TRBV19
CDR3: CASSIQEQETQYF

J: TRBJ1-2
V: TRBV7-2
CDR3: CASRPVGVNGYTF

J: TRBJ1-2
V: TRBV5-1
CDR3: CASSLRGNYGYTF

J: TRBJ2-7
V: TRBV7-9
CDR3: CASSLALGFGHEQYF

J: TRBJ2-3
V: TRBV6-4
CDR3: CASSDSRGGSDTQYF

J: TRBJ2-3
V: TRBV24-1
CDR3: CATSDNAVGTQYF

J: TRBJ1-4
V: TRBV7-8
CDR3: CASSLVGGLRGEKLFF

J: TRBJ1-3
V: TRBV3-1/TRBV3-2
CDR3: CASSQGVTGASSGNTIYF

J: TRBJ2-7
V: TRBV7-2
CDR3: CASSLERANEQYF

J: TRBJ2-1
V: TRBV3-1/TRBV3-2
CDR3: CASSPRGGLGNEQFF

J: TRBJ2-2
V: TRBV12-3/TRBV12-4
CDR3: CASSHLATGELFF

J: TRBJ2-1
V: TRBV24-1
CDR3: CATSDRRVAGGPTYNEQFF

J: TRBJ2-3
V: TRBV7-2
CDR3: CASSPGPVDTQYF

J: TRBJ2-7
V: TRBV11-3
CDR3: CASSSQAPPSGGDSYEQYF

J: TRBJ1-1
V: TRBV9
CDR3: CASSVVTGGEIEAFF

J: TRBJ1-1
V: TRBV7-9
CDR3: CASSLFAARDTEAFF

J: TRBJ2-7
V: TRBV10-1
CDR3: CASSEPGTEGSYEQYF

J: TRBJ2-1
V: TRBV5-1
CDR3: CASSLGLALGSYNEQFF

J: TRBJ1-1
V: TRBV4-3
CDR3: CASSQPGGGTEAFF

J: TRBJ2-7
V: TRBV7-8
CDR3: CASSLRLSGGSSNEQYF

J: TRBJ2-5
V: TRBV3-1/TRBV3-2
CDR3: CASSQDELGGRTQYF

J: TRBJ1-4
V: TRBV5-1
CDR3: CASSIQGANEKLFF

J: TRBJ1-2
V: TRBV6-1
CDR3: CASSEALGGYGYTF

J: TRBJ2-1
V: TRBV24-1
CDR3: CATSDSSRTGGPYNEQFF

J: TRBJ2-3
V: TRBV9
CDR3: CASSVGLAGASTDTQYF

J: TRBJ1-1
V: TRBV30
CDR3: CAWSLDPGTEAFF

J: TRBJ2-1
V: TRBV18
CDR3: CASSEGASSYNEQFF